The T cell receptor beta chain under discussion was sequenced for a study of spatial heterogeneity in lung cancer. Germline V gene sequence: CDR1 KGHSH, CDR2 LQKENI. The V and J ends lost 0 bases and 2 bases respectively, with 8 bases between them. This CDR3 is 15 amino acids long. TCRdb passed the 5' RACE reads through MiXCR, listing each CDR3 protein once. The sample carries 35,000 to 55,000 distinct CDR3 sequences, approximately 6.3% recorded once. This clonotype was observed many times. Time point in this sample: sample taken at primary tumor resection. Samples were obtained from around 72 donors, all untreated early-stage non-small cell lung cancer patients. Whole RNA was taken from tumor, nontumor lung or frozen PBMC; it was then sequenced unsorted.

The TCR was taken from a female donor with early-stage non-small cell lung cancer. J is TRBJ1-3 and V is TRBV18; D call uncertain. This specimen consisted of PBMCs, obtained at surgery. CDR3 in amino acids: CASSPPSGAGNTIYF. As DNA, the CDR3 is TGTGCCAGCTCACCACCGTCCGGGGCTGGAAACACCATATATTTT.